This TCR beta chain was observed in a study of blood T cell repertoires in COVID-19. Study-wide background: Acute and convalescent COVID-19 samples came from the United States, Italy and Spain. The cDNA or gDNA used as material had been derived from T cells, B-cell-depleted T cells, or PBMCs.

Authors' methods: Counts of nucleated cells, estimated from reference gene primer amplification, were obtained. The repertoire was sequenced with immunoSEQ multiplex PCR; TCRdb's copy has only in-frame clones and lacks some. Clonal size and the V and J genes are those of that table, whereas D and trimming came from the DNA. The top ten clones hold roughly 5.3% of a sample with 50,000 to 75,000 clones, roughly nine tenths of them seen once. The length of the CDR3 is 19 residues. Trimming removed 5 bases from V and 2 bases from J; junction bases left unmatched: 11. Germline CDR1 MNHNY, CDR2 SVGAGI (reference sequence).

The source material was peripheral blood. This TCR came from an elderly man in a cohort sampled during active COVID-19. The chain joins TRBV6-6 to TRBJ2-6; 11 bases are shared with TRBD2. CDR3 nucleotides: TGTGCCAGCAGTCTTTCGGGACTAGCGGAGCGTCCTGGGGCCAACGTCCTGACTTTC. The encoded protein is CASSLSGLAERPGANVLTF.